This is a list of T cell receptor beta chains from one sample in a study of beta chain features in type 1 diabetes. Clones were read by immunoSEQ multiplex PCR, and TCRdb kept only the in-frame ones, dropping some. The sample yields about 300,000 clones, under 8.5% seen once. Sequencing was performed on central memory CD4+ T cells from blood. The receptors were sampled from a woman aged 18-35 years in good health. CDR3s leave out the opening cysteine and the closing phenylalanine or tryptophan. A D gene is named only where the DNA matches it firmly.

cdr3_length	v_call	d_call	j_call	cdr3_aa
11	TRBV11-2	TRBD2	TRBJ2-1	ASRPFAGTSKF
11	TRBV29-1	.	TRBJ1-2	SARHRALYGYT
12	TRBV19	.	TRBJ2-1	ASSISGVRNEQF
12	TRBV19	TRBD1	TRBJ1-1	ASSDRVVDTEAF
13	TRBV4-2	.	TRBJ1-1	ASSRRDGLDTEAF
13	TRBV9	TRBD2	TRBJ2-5	ASSDSGTREETQY
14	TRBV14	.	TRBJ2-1	ASSNPGPRGHNEQF
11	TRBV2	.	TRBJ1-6	ASTWAGRSPLH
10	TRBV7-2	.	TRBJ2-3	ASSSWSDTQY
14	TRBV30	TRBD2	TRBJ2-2	AWTRDSGRPTGELL
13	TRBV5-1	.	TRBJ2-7	ASSPSRQENYEQY